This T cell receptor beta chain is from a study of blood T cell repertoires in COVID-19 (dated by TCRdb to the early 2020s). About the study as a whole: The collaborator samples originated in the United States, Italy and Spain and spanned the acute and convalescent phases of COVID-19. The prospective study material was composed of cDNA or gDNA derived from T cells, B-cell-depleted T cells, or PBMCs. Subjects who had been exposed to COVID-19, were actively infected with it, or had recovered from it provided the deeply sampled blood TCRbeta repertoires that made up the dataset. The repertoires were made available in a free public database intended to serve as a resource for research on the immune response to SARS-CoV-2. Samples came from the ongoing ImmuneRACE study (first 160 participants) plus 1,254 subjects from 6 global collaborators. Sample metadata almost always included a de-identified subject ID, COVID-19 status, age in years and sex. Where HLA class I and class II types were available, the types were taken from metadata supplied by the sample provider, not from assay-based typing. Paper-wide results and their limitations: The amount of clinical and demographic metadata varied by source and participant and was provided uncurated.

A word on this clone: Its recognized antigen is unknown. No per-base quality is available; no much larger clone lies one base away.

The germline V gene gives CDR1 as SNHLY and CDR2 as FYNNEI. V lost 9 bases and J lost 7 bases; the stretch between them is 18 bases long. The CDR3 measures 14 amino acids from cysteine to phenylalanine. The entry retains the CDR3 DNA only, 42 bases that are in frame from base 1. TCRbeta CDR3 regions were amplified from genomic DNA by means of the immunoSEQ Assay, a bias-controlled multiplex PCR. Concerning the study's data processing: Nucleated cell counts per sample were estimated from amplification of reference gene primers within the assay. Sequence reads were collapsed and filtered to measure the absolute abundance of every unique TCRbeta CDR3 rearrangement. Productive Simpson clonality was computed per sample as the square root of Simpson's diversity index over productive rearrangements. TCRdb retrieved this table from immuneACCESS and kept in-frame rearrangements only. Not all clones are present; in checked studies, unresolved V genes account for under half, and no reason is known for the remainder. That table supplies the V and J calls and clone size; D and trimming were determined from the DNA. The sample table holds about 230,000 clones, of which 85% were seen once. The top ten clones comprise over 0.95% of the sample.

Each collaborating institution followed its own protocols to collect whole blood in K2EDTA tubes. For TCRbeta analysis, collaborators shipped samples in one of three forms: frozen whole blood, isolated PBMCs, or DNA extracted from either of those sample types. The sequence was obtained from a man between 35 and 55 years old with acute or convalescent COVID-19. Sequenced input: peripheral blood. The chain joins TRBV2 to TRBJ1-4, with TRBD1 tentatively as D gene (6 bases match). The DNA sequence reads TGTGCCAGTTCCCCCGAGGGGGGGGCTGAAAAACTGTTTTTT. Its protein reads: CASSPEGGAEKLFF.